These 29 T cell receptor beta chains came from one sample sequenced in a study of shared clonotypes between healthy human individuals. Profiled with immunoSEQ multiplex PCR; TCRdb holds only in-frame clones, not every one. The sample holds about 2 million clones; 95% are singletons and the top ten take roughly 0.13%. Sequences were obtained from naive CD4+ T cells sorted from blood. The subset is: CD45RA+ positively selected. These receptors were taken from a man between 18 and 29 years old in good health.

The J gene is TRBJ2-7, the V gene TRBV7-2; maybe TRBD1 (5 bases). Trimming shortened V by 8 bases and J by 2 bases, and 16 bases separated the two germline ends. This CDR3 has 14 amino acids. The germline V gene has CDR1 SGHTA and CDR2 FQGNSA. The DNA of the CDR3 is TGTGCCAGCGGTAAAACGCGACAGCCCTACGAGCAGTACTTC. Translation gives CASGKTRQPYEQYF.

The V gene is TRBV7-2, the J gene TRBJ1-2; unclear D gene. V was clipped by 1 base and J by 8 bases, with 8 bases between them. The germline V gene encodes CDR1 SGHTA and CDR2 FQGNSA. The CDR3 loop spans 12 amino acids. The CDR3 reads CASSLDISGYTF. The CDR3 DNA is TGTGCCAGCAGCTTAGATATTAGCGGCTACACCTTC.

The chain carries TRBV2 and TRBJ1-1; D remains unclear. With 3 bases removed from V and 8 bases from J, the gap between germline ends came to 7 bases. Germline V gene sequence: CDR1 SNHLY, CDR2 FYNNEI. This CDR3 is built from 11 residues. The CDR3 nucleotides read TGTGCCAGCAGTGAGGGGTGGGAAGCTTTCTTT. Protein sequence: CASSEGWEAFF.

The chain combines TRBV7-9 with TRBJ2-3; D gene ambiguous. Germline V lookup: CDR1 SEHNR, CDR2 FQNEAQ (reference sequence). Trimming stripped 7 bases from V and 5 bases from J, with 13 bases between. This CDR3 contains 13 residues. The CDR3 sequence: CASTPGPGDTQYF. As DNA, the CDR3 is TGTGCCAGCACTCCGGGCCCGGGAGATACGCAGTATTTT.

The V gene is TRBV5-1, the J gene TRBJ1-1, with a weak D call TRBD1 (5 bases). The germline CDR1 and CDR2 sequences are SGHRS and YFSETQ. This CDR3 comprises 15 residues. Between the trimmed V and J ends, which lost 0 bases and 2 bases, there was a span of 11 bases. CDR3 nucleotides: TGCGCCAGCAGCTTGGCGGGACCAGATAACACTGAAGCTTTCTTT. This gives the protein CASSLAGPDNTEAFF. Full variable domain (missing parts from reference TRBV5-1 and TRBJ1-1): KAGVTQTPRYLIKTRGQQVTLSCSPISGHRSVSWYQQTPGQGLQFLFEYFSETQRNKGNFPGRFSGRQFSNSRSEMNVSTLELGDSALYLCASSLAGPDNTEAFFGQGTRLTVV.

This chain connects TRBV6-1 to TRBJ1-2; TRBD1 aligns across 7 bases. J was trimmed by 4 bases and V by 6 bases; bases with no gene match: 8. Germline CDR1 MNHNS, CDR2 SASEGT. The CDR3 extends over 14 amino acids. The CDR3, as DNA: TGTGCCAGCAGGGCTGGGGACAGTTTCTATGGCTACACCTTC. Translated: CASRAGDSFYGYTF.

The V and J genes are TRBV30 and TRBJ2-1; D remains unclear. The CDR3 has 13 residues. With 0 bases removed from V and 7 bases from J, the gap between germline ends came to 10 bases. Germline-derived CDR1 and CDR2 are GTSNPN and SVGIG (reference sequence). The CDR3 loop is CAWSVGLWNEQFF. CDR3 DNA sequence: TGTGCCTGGAGTGTAGGTCTGTGGAATGAGCAGTTCTTC.

As to this clone: Other DNA sequences in the sample encode the same CDR3. The chain recombines TRBV7-2 with TRBJ2-7; D is unresolved. This CDR3 is built from 12 residues. Per germline, CDR1 SGHTA and CDR2 FQGNSA. Between the trimmed V and J ends, which lost 2 bases and 6 bases, there was a span of 8 bases. CDR3 sequence (DNA): TGTGCCAGCAGCTTACGGCTAGGCGAGCAGTACTTC. This sequence encodes CASSLRLGEQYF.

J is TRBJ2-7 and V is TRBV7-9; TRBD2 might be the D (5 bases). V shed 5 bases and J shed 3 bases, with 23 bases lying between them. Germline lookup yields CDR1 SEHNR and CDR2 FQNEAQ (reference sequence). The CDR3 has 17 amino acids. CDR3 residues: CASSKVGERLGIYEQYF. The DNA of the CDR3 is TGTGCCAGCAGCAAGGTCGGGGAAAGGCTAGGTATCTACGAGCAGTACTTC. The variable domain in full, with the rest retrieved from reference TRBV7-9 and TRBJ2-7, is DTGVSQNPRHKITKRGQNVTFRCDPISEHNRLYWYRQTLGQGPEFLTYFQNEAQLEKSRLLSDRFSAERPKGSFSTLEIQRTEQGDSAMYLCASSKVGERLGIYEQYFGPGTRLTVT.

J is TRBJ2-5 and V is TRBV15; 7 bases are a match to TRBD1. The CDR3 is made up of 17 amino acids. With 1 base clipped from V and 5 bases from J, the junction kept 13 bases outside the gene matches. Germline V CDR1 and CDR2: LNHNV, YYDKDF (reference sequence). DNA for the CDR3: TGTGCCACCAGCAGAGGCGATACAGGGGCCCGCGGGGAGACCCAGTACTTC. Residues: CATSRGDTGARGETQYF.

The chain joins TRBV6-5 to TRBJ2-7; D is unclear. Trimming took 0 bases from V and 0 from J, leaving 12 bases between them. The CDR3 extends over 16 amino acids. Germline loops: CDR1 MNHEY, CDR2 SVGAGI. The CDR3 loop is CASSYSYLDSSYEQYF. The CDR3, as DNA: TGTGCCAGCAGTTACTCTTATCTTGACTCCTCCTACGAGCAGTACTTC.

CDR3 DNA: TGTGCCACCAGCAGAGATTTGGACAGGCTTTACGAGCAGTACTTC. Translation gives CATSRDLDRLYEQYF. V usage is TRBV15 and J usage is TRBJ2-7; TRBD1 aligns across 7 bases. This CDR3 is built from 15 residues. Germline V lookup: CDR1 LNHNV, CDR2 YYDKDF (reference sequence). Losses at the gene ends were 0 bases for V and 4 bases for J; bases not matched to a gene: 6.

The rearrangement links TRBV5-4 to TRBJ2-7; D not certain. The CDR3 has 16 amino acids. CDR1 is SGHNT, CDR2 YYREEE, per germline (reference sequence). V lost 0 bases, J lost 6 bases, and 19 bases lay in between. This CDR3 reads CASSLATPNLASEQYF. The CDR3 DNA reads as TGTGCCAGCAGCTTGGCCACGCCGAACTTAGCCAGCGAGCAGTACTTC.

As to this clone: Germline is not matched at one junction end, which may reflect a read error. Different DNA sequences within this sample yield the same CDR3. V is TRBV4-1 and J is TRBJ2-5; no clear D gene. CDR3 size: 14 residues. CDR1 and CDR2 from the germline V gene are MGHRA and YSYEKL. The CDR3 region is CASSQGVVRETQYF. The CDR3 nucleotides read TGTGCCAGCAGCCAAGGCGTGGTTCGGGAGACCCAGTACTTC.

This chain links TRBV2 with TRBJ1-1, with D tentatively TRBD1 (5 bases). Trimming pared 7 bases from V and 4 bases from J, leaving 13 bases between. CDR3 length equals 13 residues. Germline-derived CDR1 and CDR2 are SNHLY and FYNNEI. The CDR3 region is CASKEDSATEAFF. CDR3 coding DNA: TGTGCCAGCAAAGAAGACAGCGCCACTGAAGCTTTCTTT. The full variable domain, completed using reference TRBV2 and TRBJ1-1, is EPEVTQTPSHQVTQMGQEVILRCVPISNHLYFYWYRQILGQKVEFLVSFYNNEISEKSEIFDDQFSVERPDGSNFTLKIRSTKLEDSAMYFCASKEDSATEAFFGQGTRLTVV.

Turning to this clone: Other DNA sequences within the sample encode an identical CDR3. The chain couples TRBV30 to TRBJ2-7, with 9 positions matching TRBD1. CDR3 length: 13 amino acids. Germline V gene sequence: CDR1 GTSNPN, CDR2 SVGIG (reference sequence). With V trimmed by 0 bases and J by 6 bases, 3 bases remained unmatched. The CDR3 sequence: CAWSVQGAGEQYF. The CDR3 bases are TGTGCCTGGAGTGTACAGGGGGCGGGCGAGCAGTACTTC.

The J gene is TRBJ1-4, the V gene TRBV2; D uncertain. Germline V lookup: CDR1 SNHLY, CDR2 FYNNEI. The CDR3 runs 14 residues. Trimming cost V 4 bases and J 0 bases, with 6 bases left between them. The chain's CDR3 is CASSVSTTNEKLFF. The CDR3 region has the DNA TGTGCCAGCAGTGTATCGACAACTAATGAAAAACTGTTTTTT.

This sequence joins TRBV7-9 and TRBJ2-5, with TRBD2 matching over 10 bases. Trimming removed 5 bases from V and 5 bases from J; junction bases left unmatched: 5. CDR1 SEHNR and CDR2 FQNEAQ come from the germline V gene (reference sequence). CDR3 length equals 14 residues. This chain's CDR3 is CASSQLAGRETQYF. The CDR3, as DNA: TGTGCCAGCAGCCAACTAGCGGGGCGTGAGACCCAGTACTTC.

The V and J genes are TRBV5-6 and TRBJ2-3; the D gene is possibly TRBD2 (6 bases). CDR1 is SGHDT, CDR2 YYEEEE, per germline. The CDR3 covers 13 residues. Trimming shortened V by 4 bases and J by 5 bases, and 11 bases separated the two germline ends. The CDR3 sequence: CASSRDFQDTQYF. The CDR3 DNA follows: TGTGCCAGCAGCCGGGACTTCCAAGATACGCAGTATTTT.

The chain links TRBV25-1 to TRBJ2-4; 10 bases match TRBD2. After removal of 8 bases from V and 0 bases from J, the junction contained 4 bases not matched to a gene. This CDR3 region has 15 residues. Germline loops: CDR1 MGHDK, CDR2 SYGVNS. The CDR3 DNA is TGTGCCAGCGGAACTAGCGGGAAAGCCAAAAACATTCAGTACTTC. Amino acids: CASGTSGKAKNIQYF. The whole variable domain, filled in from reference TRBV25-1 and TRBJ2-4, reads EADIYQTPRYLVIGTGKKITLECSQTMGHDKMYWYQQDPGMELHLIHYSYGVNSTEKGDLSSESTVSRIRTEHFPLTLESARPSHTSQYLCASGTSGKAKNIQYFGAGTRLSVL.

The gene calls are TRBV6-6 and TRBJ1-6; D might be TRBD1 (6 bases). The CDR3 covers 16 residues. Germline loops: CDR1 MNHNY, CDR2 SVGAGI (reference sequence). Trimming removed 7 bases from V and 0 bases from J, with 13 bases in between. The CDR3 DNA is TGTGCCAGCACCCCAGGACAGAACTCCTATAATTCACCCCTCCACTTT. Translation: CASTPGQNSYNSPLHF.

J is TRBJ2-5 and V is TRBV9; no firm D call. The CDR3 is 14 amino acids. Trimming left V 4 bases short and J 3 bases short, with 13 bases between. Germline V gene sequence: CDR1 SGDLS, CDR2 YYNGEE. The CDR3 sequence: CASSPEFGKETQYF. The DNA for the CDR3 is TGTGCCAGCAGCCCCGAGTTCGGTAAAGAGACCCAGTACTTC.

The J gene is TRBJ1-2, the V gene TRBV28, with TRBD1 matching over 7 bases. J was trimmed by 0 bases and V by 4 bases; bases with no gene match: 8. Germline V gene data show CDR1 as MDHEN and CDR2 as SYDVKM. This CDR3 region has 16 residues. CDR3 amino acids: CASSSGGVPANYGYTF. CDR3 sequence (DNA): TGTGCCAGCAGTTCAGGGGGGGTCCCAGCTAACTATGGCTACACCTTC.

This chain connects TRBV29-1 to TRBJ2-2; TRBD2 is a possible D gene (6 bases). V gave up 4 bases and J gave up 1 base, with 10 bases separating them. The CDR3 loop spans 14 amino acids. Germline CDR1 and CDR2: SQVTM and ANQGSEA. Here the CDR3 reads CSVGSSGNTGELFF. The CDR3 coding sequence is TGCAGCGTTGGGAGTAGCGGGAACACCGGGGAGCTGTTTTTT.

The V and J genes are TRBV5-1 and TRBJ1-1, with 11 bases that match TRBD1. This CDR3 is 14 amino acids long. The V segment lost 4 bases and the J segment 7 bases; nucleotides outside the gene matches: 6. The germline CDR1 and CDR2 sequences are SGHRS and YFSETQ. The CDR3 nucleotides read TGCGCCAGCAGCCTTGGACAGGGGGCGATTGAAGCTTTCTTT. It translates to CASSLGQGAIEAFF.

The rearrangement links TRBV6-5 to TRBJ1-2; 7 nucleotides align to TRBD1. Germline V gene data show CDR1 as MNHEY and CDR2 as SVGAGI. V trimming: 6 bases; J trimming: 6 bases; junction bases outside the gene matches: 7. This CDR3 is built from 13 residues. The CDR3 coding sequence is TGTGCCAGCAGAAGACAGGGATCGGATGGCTACACCTTC. This sequence encodes CASRRQGSDGYTF.

V and J are TRBV7-2 and TRBJ2-7, with 10 bases aligning to TRBD1. Per germline, CDR1 SGHTA and CDR2 FQGNSA. The CDR3 consists of 15 residues. V lost 5 bases to trimming and J lost 3 bases; unmatched junction nucleotides: 7. DNA of the CDR3: TGTGCCAGCAGCATATCCGGGACAGGGGTCTACGAGCAGTACTTC. Its protein is CASSISGTGVYEQYF. Based on the CDR3 plus reference TRBV7-2 and TRBJ2-7, the full variable domain is GAGVSQSPSNKVTEKGKDVELRCDPISGHTALYWYRQSLGQGLEFLIYFQGNSAPDKSGLPSDRFSAERTGGSVSTLTIQRTQQEDSAVYLCASSISGTGVYEQYFGPGTRLTVT.

DNA for the CDR3: TGCGCCAGCAGCTTCGCAGGCTTGAGAGATCAGCCCCAGCATTTT. Protein sequence: CASSFAGLRDQPQHF. The rearrangement uses TRBV5-1 and TRBJ1-5, with D hard to call. This CDR3 has 15 residues. With 2 bases removed from V and 5 bases from J, the gap between germline ends came to 14 bases. Germline CDR1 is SGHRS and CDR2 is YFSETQ.

This clone turned up a few times. This could be a read error, since a much larger clone is one nucleotide away. Other nucleotide sequences from this sample produce the same CDR3. The V gene is TRBV28, the J gene TRBJ2-7, with D uncertain. V was clipped by 4 bases and J by 0 bases, with 1 base between them. The CDR3 is made up of 11 amino acids. Looked up from germline, CDR1 is MDHEN and CDR2 is SYDVKM. CDR3 protein: CASSSSYEQYF. CDR3 DNA sequence: TGTGCCAGCAGTTCCTCCTACGAGCAGTACTTC.